The clone carrying this T cell receptor (beta chain) was recorded a few times. The antigen is not known. Each diagnosis drew on symptoms, thyroxine, TRAb, thyroid ultrasound and orbital computed tomography findings. PBMCs were sourced from more than 9 ml fresh peripheral blood. These data belong to a study of T cells in Graves' hyperthyroidism and ophthalmopathy. Whole-study findings and limits: Most expanded thyroid clonotypes above 0.001 recurred in blood.

Researchers amplified the TCR beta CDR3 regions from RNA transcripts. A first-round RT-PCR of the TCR CDR3 used the HTBI primer set. TCRdb re-analysed the multiplex PCR reads in MiXCR, keeping a single row per CDR3 protein. This table holds roughly 380,000 distinct CDR3 sequences, about 13% found once. V lost 3 bases, J lost 2 bases, and 11 bases lay in between. This CDR3 contains 13 residues. Germline CDR1 and CDR2: DFQATT and SNEGSKA (reference sequence). This rearrangement joins TRBV20-1 to TRBJ2-7; D is perhaps TRBD1 or TRBD2 (5 bases each). Input material: blood. This clonotype originated in a woman between 18 and 30 years old with Graves' hyperthyroidism. CDR3 bases: TGCAGTGCTAGTGATCGGGGACCCTACGAGCAGTACTTC. Amino acid sequence: CSASDRGPYEQYF.